The clone carrying this TCR beta chain appeared a few times. This specimen comes from a study of CD8+ T cells in alopecia areata. The authors extracted RNA and reverse transcribed it into cDNA as the sequencing template. Here immunoSEQ multiplex PCR was the method, and the copy in TCRdb shows in-frame clones only, minus some. The data contain tens of thousands of clones, roughly 57% of them singletons. Unmatched junction bases numbered 8, after V lost 0 bases and J lost 3 bases. The CDR3 covers 16 residues. Germline CDR1 reads LGHNA; CDR2 reads YSLEER. The source material was CD8+ T cells sorted from blood, sampled at week 0. The chain is built from TRBV4-3 and TRBJ2-7; 7 bases agree with TRBD2. This TCR came from a human donor with alopecia areata. The CDR3 loop reads CASSQDGSSGLYEQYF. The CDR3 bases are TGCGCCAGCAGCCAAGATGGGTCTAGCGGCCTCTACGAGCAGTACTTC.